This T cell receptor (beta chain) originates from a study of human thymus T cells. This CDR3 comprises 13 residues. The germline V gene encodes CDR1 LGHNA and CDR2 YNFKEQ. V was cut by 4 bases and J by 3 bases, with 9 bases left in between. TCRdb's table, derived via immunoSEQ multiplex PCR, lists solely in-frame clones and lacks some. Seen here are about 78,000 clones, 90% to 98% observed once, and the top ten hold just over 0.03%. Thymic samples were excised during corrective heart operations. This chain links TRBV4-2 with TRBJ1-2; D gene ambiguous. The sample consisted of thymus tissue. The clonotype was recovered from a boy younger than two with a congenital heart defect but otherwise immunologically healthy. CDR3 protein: CASSPLGDYGYTF. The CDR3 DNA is TGTGCCAGCAGCCCACTCGGGGACTATGGCTACACCTTC.